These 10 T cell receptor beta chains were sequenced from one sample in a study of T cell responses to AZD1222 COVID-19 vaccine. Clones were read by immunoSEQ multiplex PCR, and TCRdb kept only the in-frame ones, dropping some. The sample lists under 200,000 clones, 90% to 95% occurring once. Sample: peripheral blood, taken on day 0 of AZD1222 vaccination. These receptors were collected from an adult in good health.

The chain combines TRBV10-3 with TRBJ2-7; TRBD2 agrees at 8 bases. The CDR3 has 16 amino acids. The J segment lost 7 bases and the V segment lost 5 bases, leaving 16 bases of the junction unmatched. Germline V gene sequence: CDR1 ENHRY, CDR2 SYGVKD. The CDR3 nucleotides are TGTGCCATCAGTTTATCGCGGGGGGTGAAAACGGAGGAGCAGTACTTC. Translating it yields CAISLSRGVKTEEQYF.

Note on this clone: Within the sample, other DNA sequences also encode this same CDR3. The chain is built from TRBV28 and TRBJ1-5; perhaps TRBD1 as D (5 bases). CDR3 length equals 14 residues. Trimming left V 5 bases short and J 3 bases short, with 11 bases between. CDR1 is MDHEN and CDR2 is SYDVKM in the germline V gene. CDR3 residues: CASSVTGPNQPQHF. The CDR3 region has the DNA TGTGCCAGCAGTGTAACAGGACCCAATCAGCCCCAGCATTTT.

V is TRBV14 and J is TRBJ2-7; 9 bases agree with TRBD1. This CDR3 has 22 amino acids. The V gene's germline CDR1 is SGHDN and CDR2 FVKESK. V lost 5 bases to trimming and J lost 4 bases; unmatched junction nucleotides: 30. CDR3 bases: TGTGCCAGCAGCGATCGTACCGAACAGGGGGCTTTTCCCCCTCCAAATTTATACGAGCAGTACTTC. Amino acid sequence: CASSDRTEQGAFPPPNLYEQYF.

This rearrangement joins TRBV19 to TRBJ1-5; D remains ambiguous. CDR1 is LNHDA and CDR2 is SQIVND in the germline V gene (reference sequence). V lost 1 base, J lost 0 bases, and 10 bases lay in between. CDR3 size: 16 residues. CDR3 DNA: TGTGCCAGTAGTATAGTGTTCGCCTTTAGCAATCAGCCCCAGCATTTT. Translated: CASSIVFAFSNQPQHF.

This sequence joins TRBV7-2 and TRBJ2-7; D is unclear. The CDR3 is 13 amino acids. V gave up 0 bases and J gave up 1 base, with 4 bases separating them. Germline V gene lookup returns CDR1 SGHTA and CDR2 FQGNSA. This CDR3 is CASSLAASYEQYF. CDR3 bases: TGTGCCAGCAGCTTAGCTGCTTCCTACGAGCAGTACTTC.

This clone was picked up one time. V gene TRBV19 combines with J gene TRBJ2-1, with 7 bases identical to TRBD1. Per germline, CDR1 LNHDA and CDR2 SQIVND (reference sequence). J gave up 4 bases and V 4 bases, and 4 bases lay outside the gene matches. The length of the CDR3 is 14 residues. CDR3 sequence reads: CASSTSGGYNEQFF. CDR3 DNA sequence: TGTGCCAGTAGTACATCAGGGGGATACAATGAGCAGTTCTTC.

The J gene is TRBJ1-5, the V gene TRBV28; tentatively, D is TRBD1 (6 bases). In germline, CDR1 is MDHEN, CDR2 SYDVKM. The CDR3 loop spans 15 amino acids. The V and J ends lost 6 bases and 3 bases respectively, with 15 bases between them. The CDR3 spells CASRPGRGNNQPQHF. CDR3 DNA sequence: TGTGCCAGCAGGCCTGGGAGGGGGAACAATCAGCCCCAGCATTTT.

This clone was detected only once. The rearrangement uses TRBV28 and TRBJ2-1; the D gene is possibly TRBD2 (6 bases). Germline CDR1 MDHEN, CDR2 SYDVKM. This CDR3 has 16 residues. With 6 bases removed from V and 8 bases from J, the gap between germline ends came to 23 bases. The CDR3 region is CASSRQRSGVNDEQFF. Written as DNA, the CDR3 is TGTGCCAGCAGCCGACAGAGGTCGGGGGTGAACGATGAGCAGTTCTTC.

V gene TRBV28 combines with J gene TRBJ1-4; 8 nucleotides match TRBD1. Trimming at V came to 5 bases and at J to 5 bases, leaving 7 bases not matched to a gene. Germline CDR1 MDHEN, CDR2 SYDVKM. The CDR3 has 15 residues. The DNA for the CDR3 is TGTGCCAGCAGTCTAGGACAGGGCGCAAATGAAAAACTGTTTTTT. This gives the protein CASSLGQGANEKLFF.

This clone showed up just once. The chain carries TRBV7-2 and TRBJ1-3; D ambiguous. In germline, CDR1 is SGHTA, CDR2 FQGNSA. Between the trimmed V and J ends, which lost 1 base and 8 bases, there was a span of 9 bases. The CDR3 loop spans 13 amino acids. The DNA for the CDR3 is TGTGCCAGCAGCTTAGACGGGAGAGACACCATATATTTT. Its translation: CASSLDGRDTIYF.